This T cell receptor beta chain was identified during a study of blood T cell repertoires in COVID-19. Background on the study: T cells, B-cell-depleted T cells, or PBMCs supplied cDNA or gDNA.

Data came from immunoSEQ multiplex PCR; TCRdb stores just in-frame clones and leaves some out. The sample lists about 480,000 clones; about 88% were seen once. This clone appeared a single time. V was clipped by 5 bases and J by 5 bases, with 29 bases between them. The CDR3 totals 18 residues. CDR1 is SGHRS, CDR2 YFSETQ, per germline. Seattle researchers signed up patients amid active infection and tracked them longitudinally. The chain employs TRBV5-1 and TRBJ2-7, with D tentatively TRBD2 (6 bases). The source material was peripheral blood. The source is a woman aged 45-60 years with COVID-19, enrolled during active disease. The CDR3 DNA sequence: TGCGCCAGCAGTCCGCACCCCCTTGACCGGGACTTAACGGACGAGCAGTACTTC. This gives the protein CASSPHPLDRDLTDEQYF.